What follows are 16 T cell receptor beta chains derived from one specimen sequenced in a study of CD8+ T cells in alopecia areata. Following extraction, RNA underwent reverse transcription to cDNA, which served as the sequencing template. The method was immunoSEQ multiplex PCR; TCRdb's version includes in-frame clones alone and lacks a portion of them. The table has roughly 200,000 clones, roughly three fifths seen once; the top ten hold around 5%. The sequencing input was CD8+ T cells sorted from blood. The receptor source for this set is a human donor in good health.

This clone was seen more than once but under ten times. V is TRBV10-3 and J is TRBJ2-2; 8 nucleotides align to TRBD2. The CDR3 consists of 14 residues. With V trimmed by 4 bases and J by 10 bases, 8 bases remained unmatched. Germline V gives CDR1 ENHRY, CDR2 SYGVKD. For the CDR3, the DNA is TGTGCCATCAGTGGAAGCGGGGGCAAGGCGGAGCTGTTTTTT. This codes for CAISGSGGKAELFF.

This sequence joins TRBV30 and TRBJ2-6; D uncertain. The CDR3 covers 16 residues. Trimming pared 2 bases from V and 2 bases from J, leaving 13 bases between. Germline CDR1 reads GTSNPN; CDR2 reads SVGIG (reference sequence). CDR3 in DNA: TGTGCCTGGAGTCCCCTCGAATTGGCTGGGGCCAACGTCCTGACTTTC. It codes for CAWSPLELAGANVLTF.

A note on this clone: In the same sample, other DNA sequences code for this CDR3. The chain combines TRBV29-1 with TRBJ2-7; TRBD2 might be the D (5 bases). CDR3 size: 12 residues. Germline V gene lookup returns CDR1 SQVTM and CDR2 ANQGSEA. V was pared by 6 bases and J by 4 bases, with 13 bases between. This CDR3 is CSVSETGYEQYF. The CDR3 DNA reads TGCAGCGTCAGTGAGACGGGGTACGAGCAGTACTTC.

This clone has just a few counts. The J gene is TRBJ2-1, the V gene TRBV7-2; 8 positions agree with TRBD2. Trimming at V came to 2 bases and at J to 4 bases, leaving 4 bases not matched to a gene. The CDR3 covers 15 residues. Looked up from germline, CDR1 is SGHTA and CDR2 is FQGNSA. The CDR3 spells CASSLRSGVYNEQFF. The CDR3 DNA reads TGTGCCAGCAGCTTACGTAGCGGGGTATACAATGAGCAGTTCTTC. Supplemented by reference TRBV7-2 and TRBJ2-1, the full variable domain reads GAGVSQSPSNKVTEKGKDVELRCDPISGHTALYWYRQSLGQGLEFLIYFQGNSAPDKSGLPSDRFSAERTGGSVSTLTIQRTQQEDSAVYLCASSLRSGVYNEQFFGPGTRLTVL.

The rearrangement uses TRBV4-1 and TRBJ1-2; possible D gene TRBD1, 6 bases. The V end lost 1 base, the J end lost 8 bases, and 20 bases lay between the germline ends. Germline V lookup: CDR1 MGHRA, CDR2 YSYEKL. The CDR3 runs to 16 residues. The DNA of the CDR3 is TGCGCCAGCAGCCAAGCCCTTTCTGGGGGCGCGGAGGGCTACACCTTC. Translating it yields CASSQALSGGAEGYTF.

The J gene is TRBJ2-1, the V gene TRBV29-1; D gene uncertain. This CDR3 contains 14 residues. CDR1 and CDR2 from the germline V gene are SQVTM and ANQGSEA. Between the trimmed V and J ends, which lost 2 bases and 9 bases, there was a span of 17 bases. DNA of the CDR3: TGCAGCGTTGAACCCCCCTCAAGCGCGGTTGAGCAGTTCTTC. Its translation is CSVEPPSSAVEQFF.

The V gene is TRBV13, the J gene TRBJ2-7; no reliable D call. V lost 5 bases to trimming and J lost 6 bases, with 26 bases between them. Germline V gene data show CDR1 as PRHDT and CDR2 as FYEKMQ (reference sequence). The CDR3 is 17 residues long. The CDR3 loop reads CASSSPGAGLGFAEQYF. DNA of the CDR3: TGTGCCAGCAGCAGCCCGGGCGCCGGCCTGGGATTCGCCGAGCAGTACTTC.

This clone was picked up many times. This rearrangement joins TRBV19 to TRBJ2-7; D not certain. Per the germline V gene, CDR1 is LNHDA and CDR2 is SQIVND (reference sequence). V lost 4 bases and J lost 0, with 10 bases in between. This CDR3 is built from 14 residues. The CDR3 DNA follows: TGTGCCAGTAGTACTTCTTTAAGCTCCTACGAGCAGTACTTC. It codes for CASSTSLSSYEQYF.

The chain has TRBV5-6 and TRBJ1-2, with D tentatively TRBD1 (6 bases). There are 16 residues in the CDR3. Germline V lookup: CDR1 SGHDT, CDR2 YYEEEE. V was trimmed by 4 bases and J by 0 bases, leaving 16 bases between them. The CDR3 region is CASSLDRLGANYGYTF. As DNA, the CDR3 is TGTGCCAGCAGCCTAGACAGGCTGGGAGCTAACTATGGCTACACCTTC.

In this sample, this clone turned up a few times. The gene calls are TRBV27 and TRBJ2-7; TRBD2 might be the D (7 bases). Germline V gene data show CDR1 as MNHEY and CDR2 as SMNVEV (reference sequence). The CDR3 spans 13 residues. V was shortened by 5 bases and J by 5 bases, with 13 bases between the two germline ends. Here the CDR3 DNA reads TGTGCCAGCAGTCCAAACGGGGGGCACGAGCAGTACTTC. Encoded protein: CASSPNGGHEQYF.

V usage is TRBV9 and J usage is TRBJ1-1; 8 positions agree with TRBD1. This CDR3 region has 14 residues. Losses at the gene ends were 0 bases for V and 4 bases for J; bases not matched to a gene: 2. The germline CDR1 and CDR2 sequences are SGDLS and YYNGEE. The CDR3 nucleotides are TGTGCCAGCAGCGTAGTTGACAGGGGCACTGAAGCTTTCTTT. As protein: CASSVVDRGTEAFF.

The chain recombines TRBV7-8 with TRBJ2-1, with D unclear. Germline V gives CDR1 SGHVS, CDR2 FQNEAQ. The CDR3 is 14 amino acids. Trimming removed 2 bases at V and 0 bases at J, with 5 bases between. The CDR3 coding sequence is TGTGCCAGCAGCTTAAAGCCCTCCTACAATGAGCAGTTCTTC. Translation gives CASSLKPSYNEQFF.

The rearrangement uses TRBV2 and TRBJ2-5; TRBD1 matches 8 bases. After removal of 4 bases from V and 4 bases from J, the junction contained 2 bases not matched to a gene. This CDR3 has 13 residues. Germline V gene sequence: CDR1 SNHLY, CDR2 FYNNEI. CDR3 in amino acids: CASSGQGAETQYF. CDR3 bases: TGTGCCAGCAGTGGCCAGGGGGCAGAGACCCAGTACTTC.

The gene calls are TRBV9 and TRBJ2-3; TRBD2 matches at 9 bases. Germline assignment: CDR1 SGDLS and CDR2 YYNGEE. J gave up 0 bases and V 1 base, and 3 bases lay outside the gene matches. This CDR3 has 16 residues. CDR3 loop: CASSVLSGGSTDTQYF. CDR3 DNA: TGTGCCAGCAGCGTATTAAGCGGGGGGAGCACAGATACGCAGTATTTT.

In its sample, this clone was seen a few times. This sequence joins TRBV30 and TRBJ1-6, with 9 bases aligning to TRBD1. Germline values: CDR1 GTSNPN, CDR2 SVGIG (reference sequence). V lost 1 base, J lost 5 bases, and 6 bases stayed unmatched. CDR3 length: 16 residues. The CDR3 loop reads CAWSEEQGANNSPLHF. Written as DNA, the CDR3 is TGTGCCTGGAGTGAAGAACAGGGGGCGAATAATTCACCCCTCCACTTT. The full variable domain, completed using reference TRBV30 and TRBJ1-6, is SQTIHQWPATLVQPVGSPLSLECTVEGTSNPNLYWYRQAAGRGLQLLFYSVGIGQISSEVPQNLSASRPQDRQFILSSKKLLLSDSGFYLCAWSEEQGANNSPLHFGNGTRLTVT.

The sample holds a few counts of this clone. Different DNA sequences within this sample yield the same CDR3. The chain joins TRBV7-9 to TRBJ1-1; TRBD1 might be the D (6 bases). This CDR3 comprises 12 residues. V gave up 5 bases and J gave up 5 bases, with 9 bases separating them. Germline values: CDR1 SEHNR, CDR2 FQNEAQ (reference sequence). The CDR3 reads CASSPRGTEAFF. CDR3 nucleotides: TGTGCCAGCAGCCCCAGGGGTACTGAAGCTTTCTTT.